This T cell receptor (beta chain) was documented in a study of T cell responses to AZD1222 COVID-19 vaccine. The protocol was immunoSEQ multiplex PCR, while the TCRdb copy is restricted to in-frame clones and leaves out a portion. This sample carries roughly 120,000 clones, roughly nine tenths of them seen once, and the ten largest clones take 6.5% to 8.5%. The V end was cut by 6 bases, the J end by 4 bases, with 18 bases between. The V gene's germline CDR1 is MDHEN and CDR2 SYDVKM. The CDR3 runs to 15 residues. The chain uses TRBV28 and TRBJ1-2; a possible D gene is TRBD1 (5 bases). The sequence came from an adult in good health. Sequences were derived from peripheral blood, sampled on day 0 of AZD1222 vaccination. The CDR3 reads CASRQNQGGGYGYTF. The CDR3 DNA reads as TGTGCCAGCAGACAAAATCAGGGAGGAGGCTATGGCTACACCTTC.